This record looks at one T cell receptor (beta chain) sequence and its context. What it binds is not known. One junction end does not reproduce the germline sequence, and a read error may be involved. The CDR3 sequence is 16 residues long. Germline loops: CDR1 DFQATT, CDR2 SNEGSKA (reference sequence). This record comes from a study of T cells after yellow fever vaccination. For the study at large: The fractions with low cell numbers were processed using SMART-Seq v4 Ultra Low Input.

MiXCR, applied by TCRdb to the 5' RACE reads, yields one record per CDR3 protein. The sample consists of a few hundred thousand distinct CDR3 sequences, around 6.5% of them appearing once. Regarding the study as a whole: The secondary response was weaker, and its peak arrived faster, on day 5 versus 15. Once the booster was given, most primary-vaccination clones reappeared, at over 95% for CD4 and 88% for CD8. Among all clonotypes, a small share was observed in both CD4 and CD8 compartments.

This TCR derives from a man aged 25 to 40 who received the YFV17D yellow fever vaccine. This rearrangement joins TRBV20-1 to TRBJ1-1; D gene unclear. Sequenced here: PBMCs, sampled 5 days after the yellow fever booster vaccination. Here the CDR3 DNA reads TGCTGTGCTAGAGATTTAAAAGTGCAGGTGAACACTGAAGCTTTCTTT. Translated, it gives CCARDLKVQVNTEAFF.